The 29 T cell receptor beta chains reported below all come from one sample, sequenced in a study of OX40 agonist ivuxolimab in advanced cancers. Repertoires were generated with immunoSEQ multiplex PCR, while TCRdb's copy carries only in-frame clones and drops some. The repertoire includes fewer than 25,000 clones, around four fifths of them detected once, and 50% sits in the top ten. This sample comprised CD4+ or CD8+ T cells sorted from blood, obtained in a trial of the OX40 agonist ivuxolimab. These receptors came from an adult with an advanced solid tumor such as melanoma, head and neck, liver or kidney cancer.

The table lists this clone with a few counts. This chain connects TRBV29-1 to TRBJ2-7, with TRBD1 matching over 9 bases. This CDR3 region has 13 residues. Germline V CDR1 and CDR2: SQVTM, ANQGSEA. V dropped 3 bases and J dropped 4; count of bases not matched to a gene: 4. The CDR3 reads CSVEGTGYYEQYF. CDR3 DNA: TGCAGCGTTGAGGGGACAGGGTATTACGAGCAGTACTTC.

This rearrangement joins TRBV7-9 to TRBJ2-7; D possibly corresponds to TRBD1 (5 bases). Trimming left V 4 bases short and J 1 base short, with 20 bases between. Looked up from germline, CDR1 is SEHNR and CDR2 is FQNEAQ (reference sequence). The CDR3 is 17 amino acids. The CDR3 DNA sequence: TGTGCCAGCAGCTCCAAGATCGGTTACGCAGGGTCCTACGAGCAGTACTTC. Translation gives CASSSKIGYAGSYEQYF.

The chain employs TRBV28 and TRBJ1-2, with D maybe TRBD1 (6 bases). V was cut by 5 bases and J by 4 bases, with 14 bases left in between. This CDR3 is 14 amino acids long. Germline V gene sequence: CDR1 MDHEN, CDR2 SYDVKM. The CDR3 reads CASSLEGGAYGYTF. For the CDR3, the DNA is TGTGCCAGCAGTCTCGAGGGGGGCGCCTATGGCTACACCTTC.

This clone was seen just once. The sample contains more than one DNA sequence encoding this CDR3. This chain links TRBV19 with TRBJ1-5; D uncertain. The CDR3 spans 13 residues. CDR1 LNHDA and CDR2 SQIVND come from the germline V gene (reference sequence). Trimming took 8 bases from V and 4 from J, leaving 12 bases between them. CDR3 in DNA: TGTGCCAGTTCGCCTCGAGGGAATCAGCCCCAGCATTTT. It is translated as CASSPRGNQPQHF.

The chain combines TRBV4-1 with TRBJ1-5; unclear D gene. From germline, CDR1 is MGHRA and CDR2 YSYEKL. V dropped 1 base and J dropped 6 bases, with 10 bases sitting between them. CDR3 length: 14 amino acids. CDR3 sequence reads: CASSQVSGSQPQHF. In DNA, the CDR3 is TGCGCCAGCAGCCAAGTATCGGGGAGTCAGCCCCAGCATTTT.

The chain uses TRBV27 and TRBJ2-3; D is perhaps TRBD2 (7 bases). This CDR3 has 15 residues. The V gene lost 0 bases and the J gene lost 6 bases, with 13 bases spanning the gap. Germline-derived CDR1 and CDR2 are MNHEY and SMNVEV (reference sequence). This CDR3 is CASSLSVQGGDTQYF. The CDR3 region has the DNA TGTGCCAGCAGTTTATCGGTACAGGGAGGGGATACGCAGTATTTT.

The chain joins TRBV7-2 to TRBJ1-1; D call uncertain. V was pared by 4 bases and J by 0 bases, with 9 bases between. The CDR3 is 14 residues long. Per germline, CDR1 SGHTA and CDR2 FQGNSA. The CDR3 loop reads CASSSSSMNTEAFF. CDR3 sequence (DNA): TGTGCCAGCAGCTCATCCAGTATGAACACTGAAGCTTTCTTT.

DNA for the CDR3: TGTGCCAGTACCCCCGGGACAGGGGGATACGAGCAGTACTTC. As protein: CASTPGTGGYEQYF. The chain combines TRBV19 with TRBJ2-7; TRBD1 aligns across 11 bases. This CDR3 contains 14 residues. The trim removed 7 bases at V and 4 bases at J, leaving 6 bases unmatched. Germline V CDR1 and CDR2: LNHDA, SQIVND (reference sequence).

This clone appeared a single time. This sequence joins TRBV19 and TRBJ1-2; D is perhaps TRBD1 (5 bases). The CDR3 spans 13 residues. CDR1 is LNHDA, CDR2 SQIVND, per germline (reference sequence). With 7 bases removed from V and 6 bases from J, the gap between germline ends came to 15 bases. CDR3 nucleotides: TGTGCCAGTAACTACGACGGGGGGGATGGCTACACCTTC. Protein: CASNYDGGDGYTF.

This sequence joins TRBV4-3 and TRBJ2-1, with 7 bases lining up with TRBD2. Germline CDR1 and CDR2: LGHNA and YSLEER. V shed 4 bases and J 7 bases; nucleotides not matched to a gene: 7. CDR3 length equals 14 residues. The CDR3 is CASSPSGVHNEQFF. The CDR3 DNA is TGCGCCAGCAGCCCAAGCGGGGTTCATAATGAGCAGTTCTTC.

The chain combines TRBV6-1 with TRBJ2-7, with TRBD1 matching over 7 bases. The CDR3 is 14 residues long. The junction had 5 bases not matched to a gene; V was cut back by 3 bases and J by 3 bases. Germline V CDR1 and CDR2: MNHNS, SASEGT. CDR3 in DNA: TGTGCCAGCAGTGATAGACAGGGTATCTACGAGCAGTACTTC. Encoded protein: CASSDRQGIYEQYF.

The chain has TRBV6-1 and TRBJ2-7, with 9 bases that match TRBD1. The germline V gene has CDR1 MNHNS and CDR2 SASEGT. J was trimmed by 4 bases and V by 5 bases; bases with no gene match: 9. The CDR3 has 15 amino acids. The CDR3 DNA is TGTGCCAGCAGTTTTCCGGGACAGGGTACGTACGAGCAGTACTTC. This translates into CASSFPGQGTYEQYF.

V gene TRBV5-1 combines with J gene TRBJ2-3, with 8 bases fitting TRBD1. The germline V gene has CDR1 SGHRS and CDR2 YFSETQ. With 1 base clipped from V and 4 bases from J, the junction kept 11 bases outside the gene matches. The CDR3 spans 17 residues. The CDR3 nucleotides are TGCGCCAGCAGCTTGTCCCCTACAGGGGGGTGGGCAGATACGCAGTATTTT. It codes for CASSLSPTGGWADTQYF.

CDR3 coding DNA: TGTGCCAGCAGCCAAGAGAGGACGGGACTAGCGGGGGGTCCCAACACAGATACGCAGTATTTT. As protein: CASSQERTGLAGGPNTDTQYF. The chain has TRBV4-2 and TRBJ2-3; TRBD2 matches 15 bases. The junction had 12 bases not matched to a gene; V was cut back by 0 bases and J by 2 bases. The CDR3 loop spans 21 amino acids. Germline lookup yields CDR1 LGHNA and CDR2 YNFKEQ.

This clone was picked up one time. The junction does not match germline at one end; this may be a read error. V and J are TRBV29-1 and TRBJ2-3; no reliable D call. CDR3 length: 15 residues. Germline V gene data show CDR1 as SQVTM and CDR2 as ANQGSEA. The CDR3: CSVDPARSSTDTQYF. The CDR3 DNA follows: TGCAGTGTTGATCCGGCCAGATCTAGCACAGATACGCAGTATTTT.

This chain links TRBV5-1 with TRBJ1-4; 9 bases align to TRBD1. The germline CDR1 and CDR2 sequences are SGHRS and YFSETQ. The CDR3 runs to 15 residues. V lost 5 bases, J lost 4 bases, and 6 bases stayed unmatched. CDR3 amino acids: CASRDVTGGNEKLFF. The CDR3 nucleotides are TGCGCCAGCAGGGACGTGACAGGGGGTAATGAAAAACTGTTTTTT.

As concerns this clone: In the same sample, other DNA sequences code for this CDR3. The genes are TRBV6-5 and TRBJ1-5; no clear D. The CDR3 covers 15 residues. Germline CDR1 and CDR2: MNHEY and SVGAGI. V dropped 8 bases and J dropped 3 bases, with 17 bases sitting between them. CDR3 amino acids: CASSSFGGSNQPQHF. In DNA, the CDR3 is TGTGCCAGCTCATCTTTCGGAGGTTCCAATCAGCCCCAGCATTTT.

The chain combines TRBV6-1 with TRBJ1-5, with D hard to call. The germline V gene encodes CDR1 MNHNS and CDR2 SASEGT. Trimming shortened V by 2 bases and J by 3 bases, and 8 bases separated the two germline ends. CDR3 length: 14 residues. The CDR3 sequence is CASSELRFNQPQHF. Written as DNA, the CDR3 is TGTGCCAGCAGTGAACTCCGCTTCAATCAGCCCCAGCATTTT.

Here the CDR3 DNA reads TGTGCCAGCAGTTTCGACAGGGGCCCTTACAATGAGCAGTTCTTC. Translating it yields CASSFDRGPYNEQFF. The J gene is TRBJ2-1, the V gene TRBV28; 8 nucleotides align to TRBD1. Trimming at V came to 3 bases and at J to 4 bases, leaving 5 bases not matched to a gene. The CDR3 is 15 residues long. The germline V gene encodes CDR1 MDHEN and CDR2 SYDVKM.

This clone was observed a single time. CDR3 in amino acids: CASSLSFMGQNYGYTF. DNA of the CDR3: TGTGCCAGCAGTTTATCGTTCATGGGACAGAACTATGGCTACACCTTC. V gene TRBV27 combines with J gene TRBJ1-2; 7 bases match TRBD1. From germline, CDR1 is MNHEY and CDR2 SMNVEV (reference sequence). The CDR3 has 16 amino acids. The ends lost 0 bases at V and 2 bases at J; junction bases unmatched: 6.

DNA of the CDR3: TGTGCCAGCAGCGCCGCTAGAAACCCCGCCCAGGGGGAGAGACCAGATACGCAGTATTTT. This codes for CASSAARNPAQGERPDTQYF. The rearrangement joins TRBV9 to TRBJ2-3; 7 bases are shared with TRBD1. Germline CDR1 SGDLS, CDR2 YYNGEE. Losses at the gene ends were 3 bases for V and 4 bases for J; bases not matched to a gene: 23. The CDR3 has 20 residues. The whole variable domain, filled in from reference TRBV9 and TRBJ2-3, reads DSGVTQTPKHLITATGQRVTLRCSPRSGDLSVYWYQQSLDQGLQFLIQYYNGEERAKGNILERFSAQQFPDLHSELNLSSLELGDSALYFCASSAARNPAQGERPDTQYFGPGTRLTVL.

This chain joins TRBV2 and TRBJ2-3, with TRBD2 matching 7 bases. Germline-derived CDR1 and CDR2 are SNHLY and FYNNEI. There are 16 residues in the CDR3. After removal of 1 base from V and 4 bases from J, the junction contained 8 bases not matched to a gene. The CDR3 here is CASSEEGGGSADTQYF. CDR3 DNA: TGTGCCAGCAGTGAAGAAGGCGGGGGATCGGCAGATACGCAGTATTTT.

The rearrangement joins TRBV5-6 to TRBJ2-7; maybe TRBD2 (5 bases). The CDR3 consists of 17 residues. V was shortened by 4 bases and J by 3 bases, with 23 bases between the two germline ends. Germline assignment: CDR1 SGHDT and CDR2 YYEEEE. The CDR3 is CASSPAADHPKFYEQYF. Written as DNA, the CDR3 is TGTGCCAGCAGCCCAGCGGCAGATCACCCGAAGTTCTACGAGCAGTACTTC.

The rearrangement joins TRBV19 to TRBJ1-5; no clear D gene. V was shortened by 1 base and J by 7 bases, with 5 bases between the two germline ends. This CDR3 is 12 amino acids long. Germline lookup yields CDR1 LNHDA and CDR2 SQIVND (reference sequence). CDR3 residues: CASSIGGQPQHF. The CDR3 coding sequence is TGTGCCAGTAGTATAGGCGGACAGCCCCAGCATTTT.

The chain employs TRBV7-6 and TRBJ1-1; no firm D call. The CDR3 totals 14 residues. V lost 4 bases and J lost 4, with 13 bases in between. Germline CDR1 is SGHVS and CDR2 is FNYEAQ. CDR3: CASSSELLSTEAFF. Written as DNA, the CDR3 is TGTGCCAGCAGCTCAGAACTCCTTAGCACTGAAGCTTTCTTT. Supplemented by reference TRBV7-6 and TRBJ1-1, the full variable domain reads GAGVSQSPRYKVTKRGQDVALRCDPISGHVSLYWYRQALGQGPEFLTYFNYEAQQDKSGLPNDRFSAERPEGSISTLTIQRTEQRDSAMYRCASSSELLSTEAFFGQGTRLTVV.

This rearrangement joins TRBV6-5 to TRBJ2-2, with D unresolved. V gave up 8 bases and J gave up 7 bases, with 5 bases separating them. This CDR3 comprises 10 residues. The germline CDR1 and CDR2 sequences are MNHEY and SVGAGI. CDR3 DNA sequence: TGTGCCAGCTTCGGCGGGGAGCTGTTTTTT. It translates to CASFGGELFF.

The gene calls are TRBV27 and TRBJ2-7; 9 bases are shared with TRBD1. The CDR3 is 14 amino acids. Germline V gives CDR1 MNHEY, CDR2 SMNVEV (reference sequence). The V gene end was trimmed by 5 bases and the J gene end by 6 bases; junction bases not matched to a gene: 8. CDR3 bases: TGTGCCAGCAGTCCCGGGACAGGGTATCGCGAGCAGTACTTC. Its protein is CASSPGTGYREQYF.

The gene calls are TRBV6-5 and TRBJ2-2, with 11 bases identical to TRBD1. The CDR3 totals 16 residues. Germline V gives CDR1 MNHEY, CDR2 SVGAGI. V shed 3 bases, J shed 5 bases, and the junction held 5 bases outside the gene matches. The CDR3 here is CASSYMDRGRTGELFF. The CDR3 nucleotides read TGTGCCAGCAGTTATATGGACAGGGGGCGTACCGGGGAGCTGTTTTTT.

The V gene is TRBV7-9, the J gene TRBJ2-1, with a weak D call TRBD2 (6 bases). Trimming removed 4 bases from V and 8 bases from J, with 30 bases in between. The length of the CDR3 is 19 residues. Germline V gene lookup returns CDR1 SEHNR and CDR2 FQNEAQ (reference sequence). The CDR3 is CASSSTEVGRGDTSHEQFF. The CDR3 DNA follows: TGTGCCAGCAGCTCCACGGAGGTAGGGCGGGGCGATACTTCCCATGAGCAGTTCTTC.